The clone carrying this T cell receptor beta chain was picked up a small number of times. The antigen remains unidentified. This sample is drawn from a study of T-cell memory formation after mild COVID-19. Study context: Largely, the TCR clusters proved donor specific. Whole-study results and caveats: Whether second-wave clones peaking at day 37 were SARS-CoV-2 specific went unconfirmed. The finding that pre-infection memory included some responding clones suggested that cross-reactive memory joined.

5'RACE, which relied on constant-segment primers, yielded TCR alpha and TCR beta cDNA libraries carrying sample barcodes and UMIs. MiXCR, run by TCRdb on the 5' RACE reads, gives a single entry per CDR3 protein. The sample has 270,000 or so distinct CDR3 sequences, more than 15% seen once. Sequenced sample: PBMCs or a T cell subset sorted from them (not recorded which). This TCR was sampled from a man younger than 35 who had mild COVID-19 (a few samples of this study predate the infection). Cell type and time point are not known.

The CDR3 nucleotides read TGCGCCAGCAGCTCCTCGAGAAACACCATATATTTT. Protein: CASSSSRNTIYF. This chain connects TRBV5-1 to TRBJ1-3; D is unclear. The germline V and J ends were trimmed by 3 bases and 5 bases, with 6 bases remaining between them. This CDR3 contains 12 residues. Per the germline V gene, CDR1 is SGHRS and CDR2 is YFSETQ.